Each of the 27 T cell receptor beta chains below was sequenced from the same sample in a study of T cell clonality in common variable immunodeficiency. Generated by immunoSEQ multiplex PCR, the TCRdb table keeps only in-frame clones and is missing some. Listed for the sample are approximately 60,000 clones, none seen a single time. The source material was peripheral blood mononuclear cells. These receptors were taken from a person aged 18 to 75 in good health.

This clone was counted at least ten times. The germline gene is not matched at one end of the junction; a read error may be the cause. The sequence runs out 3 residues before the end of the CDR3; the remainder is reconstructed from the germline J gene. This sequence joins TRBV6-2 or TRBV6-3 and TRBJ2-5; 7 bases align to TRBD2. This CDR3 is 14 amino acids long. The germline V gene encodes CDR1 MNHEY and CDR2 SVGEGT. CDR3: CASSYFGGYETQYF. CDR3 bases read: TGTGCCAGCAGCTACTTCGGGGGGTACGAGACC.

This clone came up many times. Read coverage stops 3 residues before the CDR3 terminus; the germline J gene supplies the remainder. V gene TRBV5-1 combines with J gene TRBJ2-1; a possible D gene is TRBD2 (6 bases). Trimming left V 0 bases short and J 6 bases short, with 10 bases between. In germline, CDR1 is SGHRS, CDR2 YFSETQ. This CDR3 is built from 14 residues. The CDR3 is CASSLVAVGNEQFF. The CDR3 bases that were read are TGCGCCAGCAGCTTGGTAGCGGTGGGCAATGAG.

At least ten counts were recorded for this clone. The CDR3: CASSLSQGMNTEAFF. The CDR3 bases that were read are TGTGCCAGCAGTTTATCACAGGGCATGAACACTGAA. This chain links TRBV27 with TRBJ1-1, with D perhaps matching TRBD1 (6 bases). The CDR3 is cut off 3 residues early in the read; its end comes from the germline J gene. V lost 0 bases and J lost 0, with 8 bases in between. This CDR3 comprises 15 residues. Germline V gene sequence: CDR1 MNHEY, CDR2 SMNVEV (reference sequence).

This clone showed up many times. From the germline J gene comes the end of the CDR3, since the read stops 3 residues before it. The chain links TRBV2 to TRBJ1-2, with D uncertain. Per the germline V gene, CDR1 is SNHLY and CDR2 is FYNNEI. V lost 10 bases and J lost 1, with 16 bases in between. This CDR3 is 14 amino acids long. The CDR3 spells CATQGLSVNYGYTF. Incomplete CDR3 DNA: TGTGCCACTCAAGGGCTTAGCGTTAACTATGGC.

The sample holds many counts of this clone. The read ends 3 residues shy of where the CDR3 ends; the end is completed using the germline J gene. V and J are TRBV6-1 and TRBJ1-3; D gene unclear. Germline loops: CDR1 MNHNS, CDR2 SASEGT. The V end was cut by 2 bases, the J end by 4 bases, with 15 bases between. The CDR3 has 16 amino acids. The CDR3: CASSETGSFGGNTIYF. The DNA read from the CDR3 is TGTGCCAGCAGTGAAACTGGGTCGTTCGGGGGAAACACC.

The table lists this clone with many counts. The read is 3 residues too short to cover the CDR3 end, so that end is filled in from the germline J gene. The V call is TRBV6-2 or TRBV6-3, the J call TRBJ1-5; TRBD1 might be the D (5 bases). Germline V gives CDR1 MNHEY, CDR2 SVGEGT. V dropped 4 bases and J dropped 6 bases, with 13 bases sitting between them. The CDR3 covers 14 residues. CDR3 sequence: CASSLGREGQPQHF. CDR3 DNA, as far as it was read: TGTGCCAGCAGTTTAGGCAGGGAGGGTCAGCCC.

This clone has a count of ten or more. CDR3: CASSLIAGGPTGELFF. The CDR3 DNA, read in part, is TGTGCCAGCAGTTTAATAGCGGGGGGCCCCACCGGGGAG. J is TRBJ2-2 and V is TRBV28; 10 bases match TRBD2. The sequenced fragment ends 3 residues before the CDR3 boundary, so the rest is inferred from the germline J gene. Germline V CDR1 and CDR2: MDHEN, SYDVKM. V was pared by 2 bases and J by 4 bases, with 4 bases of the junction left unmatched. The CDR3 consists of 16 residues.

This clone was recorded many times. The CDR3 region is CASINTGTRNTEAFF. CDR3 DNA (partial): TGTGCCAGCATCAACACCGGGACAAGGAACACTGAA. The chain links TRBV6-2 or TRBV6-3 to TRBJ1-1; D possibly corresponds to TRBD1 (6 bases). The read ends 3 residues early relative to the CDR3; the germline J gene fills the gap. In germline, CDR1 is MNHEY, CDR2 SVGEGT. V was pared by 7 bases and J by 1 base, with 16 bases between. The CDR3 length is 15 residues.

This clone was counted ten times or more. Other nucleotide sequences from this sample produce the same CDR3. The chain's CDR3 is CASSLGAGTEAFF. The sequenced CDR3 bases are TGTGCCAGCAGCTTAGGAGCGGGGACTGAA. This sequence joins TRBV7-9 and TRBJ1-1; D not resolved. The read comes to an end 3 residues before the CDR3 does, leaving the germline J gene to fill in the end. CDR1 is SEHNR and CDR2 is FQNEAQ in the germline V gene (reference sequence). The CDR3 loop spans 13 amino acids. V shed 1 base and J shed 5 bases, with 8 bases lying between them. Full variable domain (outside the CDR3, taken from reference TRBV7-9 and TRBJ1-1): DTGVSQNPRHKITKRGQNVTFRCDPISEHNRLYWYRQTLGQGPEFLTYFQNEAQLEKSRLLSDRFSAERPKGSFSTLEIQRTEQGDSAMYLCASSLGAGTEAFFGQGTRLTVV.

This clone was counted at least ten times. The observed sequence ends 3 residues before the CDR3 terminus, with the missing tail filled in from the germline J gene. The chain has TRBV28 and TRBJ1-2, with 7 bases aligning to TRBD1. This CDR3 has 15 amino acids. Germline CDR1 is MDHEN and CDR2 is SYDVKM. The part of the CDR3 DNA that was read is TGTGCCAGCAGTGCCCCAGGGGGTGGTTCCATGGGC. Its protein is CASSAPGGGSMG. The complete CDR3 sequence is CASSAPGGGSMGYTF.

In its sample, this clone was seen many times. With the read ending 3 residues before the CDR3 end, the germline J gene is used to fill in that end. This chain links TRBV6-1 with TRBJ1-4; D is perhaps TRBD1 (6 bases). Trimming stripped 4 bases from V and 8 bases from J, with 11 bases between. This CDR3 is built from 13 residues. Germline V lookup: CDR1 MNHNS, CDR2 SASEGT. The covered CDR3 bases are TGTGCCAGCAGTGGGGACAATAACGAAAAA. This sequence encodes CASSGDNNEK. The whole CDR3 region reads CASSGDNNEKLFF.

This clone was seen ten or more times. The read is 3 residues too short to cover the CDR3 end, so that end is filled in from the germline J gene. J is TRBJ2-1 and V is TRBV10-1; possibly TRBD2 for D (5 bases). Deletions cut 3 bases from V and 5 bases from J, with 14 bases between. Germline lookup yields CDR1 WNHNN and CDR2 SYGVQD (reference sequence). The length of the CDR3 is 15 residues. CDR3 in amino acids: CASSDGRTLNNEQFF. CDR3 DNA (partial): TGCGCCAGCAGTGACGGGCGGACTCTTAACAATGAG.

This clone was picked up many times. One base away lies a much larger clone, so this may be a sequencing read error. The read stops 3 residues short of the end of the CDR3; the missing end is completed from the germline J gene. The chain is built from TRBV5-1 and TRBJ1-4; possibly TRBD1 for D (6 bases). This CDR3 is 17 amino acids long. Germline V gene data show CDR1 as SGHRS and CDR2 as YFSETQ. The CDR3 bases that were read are TGCGCCAGCAGCCCACAGGGTACCGAGTCTGGGGCCAACGTA. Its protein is CASSPQGTESGANV. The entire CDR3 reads CASSPQGTESGANVLFF.

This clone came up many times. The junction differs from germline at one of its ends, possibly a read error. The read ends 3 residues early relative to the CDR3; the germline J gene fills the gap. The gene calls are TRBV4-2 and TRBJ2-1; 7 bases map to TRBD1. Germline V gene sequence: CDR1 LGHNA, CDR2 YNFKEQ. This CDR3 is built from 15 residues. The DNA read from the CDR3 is TGCGCCAGCAGCCAAGGGGGCCGACTGGGAAATGAG. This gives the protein CASSQGGRLGNE. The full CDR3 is CASSQGGRLGNEQFF.

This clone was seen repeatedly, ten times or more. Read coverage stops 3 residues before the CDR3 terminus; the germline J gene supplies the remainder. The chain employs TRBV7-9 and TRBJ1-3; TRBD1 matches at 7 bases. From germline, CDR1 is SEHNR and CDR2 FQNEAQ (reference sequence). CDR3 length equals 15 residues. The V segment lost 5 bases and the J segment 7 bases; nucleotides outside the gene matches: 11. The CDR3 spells CASSQPRDSGNTIYF. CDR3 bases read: TGTGCCAGCAGCCAGCCGCGGGACAGTGGGAACACC. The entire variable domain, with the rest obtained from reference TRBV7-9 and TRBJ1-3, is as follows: DTGVSQNPRHKITKRGQNVTFRCDPISEHNRLYWYRQTLGQGPEFLTYFQNEAQLEKSRLLSDRFSAERPKGSFSTLEIQRTEQGDSAMYLCASSQPRDSGNTIYFGEGSWLTVV.

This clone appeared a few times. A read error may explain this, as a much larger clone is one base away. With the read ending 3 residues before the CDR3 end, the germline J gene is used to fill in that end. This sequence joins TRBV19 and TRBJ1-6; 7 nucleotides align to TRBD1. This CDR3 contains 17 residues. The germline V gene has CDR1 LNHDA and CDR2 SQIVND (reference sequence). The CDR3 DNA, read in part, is TGTGCCAGTACTATAAAGGCAACCGGGACAGCGGGATCACCC. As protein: CASTIKATGTAGSP. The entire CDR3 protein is CASTIKATGTAGSPLHF.

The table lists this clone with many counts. The covered CDR3 bases are TGCGCCAGCAGCTTCGGGGAAGCCGGGGAG. It specifies CASSFGEAGE. The entire CDR3 reads CASSFGEAGELFF. The V gene is TRBV5-1, the J gene TRBJ2-2; a weak D match, TRBD2 (5 bases). The CDR3 extends 3 residues past the end of the read, so its final part is completed from the germline J gene. In germline, CDR1 is SGHRS, CDR2 YFSETQ. The V and J ends lost 2 bases and 6 bases respectively, with 8 bases between them. The CDR3 is made up of 13 amino acids.

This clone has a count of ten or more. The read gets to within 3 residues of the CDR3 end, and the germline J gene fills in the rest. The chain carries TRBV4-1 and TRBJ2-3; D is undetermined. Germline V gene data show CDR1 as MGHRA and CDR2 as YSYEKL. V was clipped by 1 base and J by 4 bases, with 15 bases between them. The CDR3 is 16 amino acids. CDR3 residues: CASSQASPERSDTQYF. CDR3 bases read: TGCGCCAGCAGCCAAGCTTCCCCAGAGAGGTCAGATACG.

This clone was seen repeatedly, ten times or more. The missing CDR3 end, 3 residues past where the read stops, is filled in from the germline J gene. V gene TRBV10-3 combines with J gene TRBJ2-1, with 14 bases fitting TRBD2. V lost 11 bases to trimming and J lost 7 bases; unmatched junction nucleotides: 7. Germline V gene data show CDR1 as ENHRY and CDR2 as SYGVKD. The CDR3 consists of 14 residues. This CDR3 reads CASQGLAGANEQFF. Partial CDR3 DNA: TGTGCCTCCCAGGGACTAGCGGGAGCAAATGAG.

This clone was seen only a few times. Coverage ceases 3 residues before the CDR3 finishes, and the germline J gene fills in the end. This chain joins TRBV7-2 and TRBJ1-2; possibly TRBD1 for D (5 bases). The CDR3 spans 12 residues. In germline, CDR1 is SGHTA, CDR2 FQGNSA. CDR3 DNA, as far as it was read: TGTGCCAGCAGTATCCCCGGGACTAGC. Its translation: CASSIPGTS. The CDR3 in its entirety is CASSIPGTSYTF.

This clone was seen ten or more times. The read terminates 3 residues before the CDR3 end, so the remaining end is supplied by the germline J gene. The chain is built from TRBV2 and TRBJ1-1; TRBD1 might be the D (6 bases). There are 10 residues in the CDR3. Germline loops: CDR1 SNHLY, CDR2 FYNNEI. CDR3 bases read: TGTGCCAGCGTGGACAGAAAA. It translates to CASVDRK. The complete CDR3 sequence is CASVDRKAFF.

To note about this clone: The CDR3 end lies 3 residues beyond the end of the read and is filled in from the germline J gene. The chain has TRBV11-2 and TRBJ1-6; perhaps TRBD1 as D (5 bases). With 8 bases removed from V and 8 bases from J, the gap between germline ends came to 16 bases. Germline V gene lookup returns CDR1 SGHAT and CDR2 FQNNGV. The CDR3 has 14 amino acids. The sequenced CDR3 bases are TGTGCCAGCGGCTCCCAGGGTGGGCATTCACCC. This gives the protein CASGSQGGHSP. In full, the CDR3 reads CASGSQGGHSPLHF.

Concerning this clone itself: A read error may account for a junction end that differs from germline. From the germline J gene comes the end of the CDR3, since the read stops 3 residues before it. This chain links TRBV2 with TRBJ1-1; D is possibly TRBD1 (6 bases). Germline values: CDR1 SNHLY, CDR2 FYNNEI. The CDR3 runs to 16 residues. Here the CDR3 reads CASSENGIQGNTDAFF. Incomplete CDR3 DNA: TGTGCCAGCAGTGAAAACGGCATTCAGGGGAACACTGAC.

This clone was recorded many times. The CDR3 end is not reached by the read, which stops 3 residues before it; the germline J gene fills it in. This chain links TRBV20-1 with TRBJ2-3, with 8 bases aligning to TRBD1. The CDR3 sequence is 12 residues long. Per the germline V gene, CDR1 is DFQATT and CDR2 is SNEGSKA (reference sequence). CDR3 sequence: CSGTGDTDTQYF. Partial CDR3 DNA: TGCAGCGGGACAGGAGACACAGATACG.

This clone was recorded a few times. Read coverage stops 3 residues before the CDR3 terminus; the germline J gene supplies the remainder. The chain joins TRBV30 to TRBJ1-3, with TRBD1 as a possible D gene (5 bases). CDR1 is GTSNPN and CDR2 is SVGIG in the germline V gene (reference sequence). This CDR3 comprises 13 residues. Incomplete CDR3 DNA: TGTGCCTGGGGGGGGAAGGTACCCAGTGAG. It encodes CAWGGKVPSE. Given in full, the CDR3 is CAWGGKVPSEIYF.

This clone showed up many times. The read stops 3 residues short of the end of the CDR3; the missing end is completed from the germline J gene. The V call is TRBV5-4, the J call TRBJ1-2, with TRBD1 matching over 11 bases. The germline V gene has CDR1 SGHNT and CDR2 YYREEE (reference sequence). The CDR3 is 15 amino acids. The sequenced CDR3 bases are TGTGCCAGCAGCTGGACAGGGGGCAATCTTGGCGGC. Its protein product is CASSWTGGNLGG. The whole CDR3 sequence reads CASSWTGGNLGGYTF.

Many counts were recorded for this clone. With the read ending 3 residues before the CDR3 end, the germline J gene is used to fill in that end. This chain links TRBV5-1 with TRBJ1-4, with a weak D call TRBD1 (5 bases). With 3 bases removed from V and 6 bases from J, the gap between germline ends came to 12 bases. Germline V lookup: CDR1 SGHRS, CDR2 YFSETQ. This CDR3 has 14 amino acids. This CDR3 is CASSYDSYDEKLFF. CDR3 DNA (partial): TGCGCCAGCAGCTACGACAGTTATGATGAAAAA.